This T cell receptor (beta chain) stems from a study of T cells during gluten challenge in celiac disease listed by TCRdb under 2017. For the wider study: Paired single-cell TCR sequencing was performed for about seven challenge participants showing a significant rise in HLA-DQ:gluten tetramer-binding T cells. Blood was collected at baseline, day 6 and day 14 of the challenge, whereas duodenal biopsies were collected at baseline and day 14. On the Illumina MiSeq, paired-end 250 bp sequencing was performed for single-cell libraries and paired-end 300 bp sequencing was performed for bulk libraries. The study at large found these results: Clonal expansion rose on day 6, as shown by reduced sample-corrected Shannon diversity of circulating gluten-specific T cells. Circulating gluten-specific T cells peaked on day 6, and the day-6 repertoire appeared to consist largely of expanded preexisting memory clonotypes. In about 7 patients, roughly 12-44% of single-cell TCR-alpha/beta clonotypes seen at the latest time point had also been present at baseline, compared with 52-55% in the bulk data.

Comment on this clonotype: Base quality data are lacking; no much larger clone is found one base away.

The receptor library was made with single-cell sequencing. The sequencer was an Illumina MiSeq. Three nested PCRs using multiplexed primers that cover all TRA and TRB V genes were used to amplify paired single-cell TCR-alpha and TCR-beta sequences. The paper's processing steps were these. Selected pRESTO steps were used to preprocess the reads, and IMGT/HighV-QUEST was used to assign V, D, J genes and CDR3 junctions. Single cells were kept only if valid singletons with at most three chains, each supported by 100 or more reads. A clonotype was defined by identical paired TCR-alpha/beta nucleotide sequences, and sharing across patients of only 0.2% pointed to negligible cross-contamination. In samples with more than 20 cells, repertoire diversity was estimated using an undersampling-corrected Shannon index. TCRdb reprocessing: public reads trimmed at Q25 with fastp, clones called with MiXCR, in-frame beta chains kept. Here each entry gathers all rows of one CDR3 protein and keeps the most common genes and DNA. In this record, the V and J calls reflect TCRdb's handling and not the investigators' own analysis. The sample profile shows about 260 distinct CDR3 sequences; around 40% of them were found once. The top ten hold around 46% of the sample.

The CDR3 holds 18 amino acids from the cysteine to the phenylalanine. The entry retains the CDR3 DNA only, 54 bases that are in frame from base 1. After removal of 6 bases from V and 4 bases from J, the junction retains 17 bases not matched to a gene. Looking up the germline V gene yields CDR1 SQVTM and CDR2 ANQGSEA. A 14-day oral dietary gluten challenge was undertaken by treated celiac disease patients on a gluten-free diet so that recall of gluten-specific T cells could be studied. Live lamina propria cells were gated as tetramer-binding CD3+ CD8- CD4+ T cells, excluding CD11c, CD14, CD15, CD19 and CD56 cells. Sorting was done on an Aria II cell sorter as single cells, plus in bulk whenever tetramer-positive cells were relatively numerous. At baseline and on day 14, roughly 8 duodenal biopsies were obtained from every challenged patient. Biopsies were treated with EDTA to remove epithelium, digested with collagenase, homogenized and filtered to yield cryopreserved lamina propria cell suspensions. Thawed cells were stained with a pool of PE-conjugated HLA-DQ:gluten tetramers presenting immunodominant gluten epitopes before sorting of tetramer-binding CD4+ T cells.

The sequences come from gluten-specific CD4+ T cells sorted from the duodenum using tetramers, collected at baseline or on day 14 of gluten challenge (not recorded which). Rearrangement joined TRBV29-1 to TRBJ2-3, with 12 middle bases fitting TRBD2. This TCR was sampled from a female donor with celiac disease. The CDR3 region has the sequence CSVAILAGGPADADTQYF. The sequence in DNA is TGCAGCGTCGCTATTCTAGCGGGAGGGCCGGCGGACGCAGATACGCAGTATTTT.